The 5 T cell receptor beta chains given below trace back to one sample, sequenced in a study of blood T cell repertoires in COVID-19. The table came from immunoSEQ multiplex PCR; TCRdb's copy has only in-frame clones and leaves some out. Of some 57,000 clones listed, about nine tenths are singletons. Specimen: peripheral blood. The receptors derive from a middle-aged man with active COVID-19.

The chain joins TRBV27 to TRBJ2-3; 12 bases match TRBD2. The germline V gene encodes CDR1 MNHEY and CDR2 SMNVEV (reference sequence). There are 15 residues in the CDR3. Trimming at V came to 0 bases and at J to 5 bases, leaving 0 bases not matched to a gene. Written as DNA, the CDR3 is TGTGCCAGCAGTTTATCGACTAGCGGGAGAGATACGCAGTATTTT. Translated, it gives CASSLSTSGRDTQYF.

The chain couples TRBV3-1 (or the pseudogene TRBV3-2) to TRBJ2-7; 14 positions agree with TRBD2. Germline V CDR1 and CDR2: LGHDT, YNNKEL (reference sequence). The V segment lost 2 bases and the J segment 0 bases; nucleotides outside the gene matches: 9. The CDR3 has 19 residues. CDR3 nucleotide sequence: TGTGCCAGCAGCCAACAACCGGGACTAGCGGGAGTAGGCTCCTACGAGCAGTACTTC. Translation gives CASSQQPGLAGVGSYEQYF.

CDR3 in amino acids: CASRYGTGGYNEQFF. The CDR3, as DNA: TGTGCCAGCAGATACGGGACAGGGGGCTACAATGAGCAGTTCTTC. This chain links TRBV6-2 or TRBV6-3 with TRBJ2-1, with TRBD1 matching over 11 bases. CDR1 MNHEY and CDR2 SVGEGT come from the germline V gene. CDR3 length: 15 residues. Trimming cost V 6 bases and J 3 bases; bases outside gene matches: 4.

The chain uses TRBV12-3 or TRBV12-4 and TRBJ1-2; D not certain. This CDR3 contains 13 residues. V gave up 5 bases and J gave up 0 bases, with 7 bases separating them. The CDR3 is CASSISANYGYTF. CDR3 nucleotide sequence: TGTGCCAGCAGTATATCGGCTAACTATGGCTACACCTTC.

The chain employs TRBV24-1 and TRBJ2-5; 7 nucleotides match TRBD2. With 3 bases clipped from V and 4 bases from J, the junction kept 7 bases outside the gene matches. The CDR3 has 15 amino acids. Per the germline V gene, CDR1 is KGHDR and CDR2 is SFDVKD. This chain's CDR3 is CATSDGTKLGETQYF. CDR3 in DNA: TGTGCCACCAGTGATGGGACTAAACTTGGAGAGACCCAGTACTTC.